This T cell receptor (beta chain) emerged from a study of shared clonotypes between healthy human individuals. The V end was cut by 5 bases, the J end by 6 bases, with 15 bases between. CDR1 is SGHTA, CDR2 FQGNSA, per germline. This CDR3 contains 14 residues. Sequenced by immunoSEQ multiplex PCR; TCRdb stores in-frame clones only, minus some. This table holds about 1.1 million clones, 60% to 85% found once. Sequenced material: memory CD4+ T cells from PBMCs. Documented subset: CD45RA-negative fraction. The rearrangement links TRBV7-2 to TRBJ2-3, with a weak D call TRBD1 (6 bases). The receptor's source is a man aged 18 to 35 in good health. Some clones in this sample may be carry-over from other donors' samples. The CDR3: CASSDGTSRDTQYF. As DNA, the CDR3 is TGTGCCAGCAGCGATGGGACATCGAGGGATACGCAGTATTTT.